Following are 21 T cell receptor beta chains from one sample sequenced in a study of T cells in Graves' hyperthyroidism and ophthalmopathy. RNA transcripts served as the template for amplifying TCR beta CDR3 regions. HTBI primers drove first-round RT-PCR of the TCR CDR3. TCRdb processed the multiplex PCR reads anew with MiXCR; each CDR3 protein has one entry. Here the sample spans 400,000 or so distinct CDR3 sequences, about 15% being singletons. Source material: blood. All receptors come from a woman aged 25 to 39 with Graves' ophthalmopathy.

This clonotype was counted at least ten times. V gene TRBV20-1 combines with J gene TRBJ2-5, with D possibly being TRBD2 (6 bases). CDR1 is DFQATT and CDR2 is SNEGSKA in the germline V gene (reference sequence). The CDR3 length is 12 residues. With 1 base removed from V and 4 bases from J, the gap between germline ends came to 7 bases. The CDR3 sequence: CSARGAGETQYF. CDR3 nucleotide sequence: TGCAGTGCTAGAGGAGCGGGAGAGACCCAGTACTTC.

A note on this clonotype: Its ends do not fully match the called genes, so a read error is possible. J is TRBJ1-4 and V is TRBV7-2; D is possibly TRBD1 (6 bases). The CDR3 covers 17 residues. Germline CDR1 is SGHTA and CDR2 is FQGNSA. CDR3 sequence (DNA): TGTGCCAACAGCTTAGGGGGAAGGGTGACAACTAATGAAAAACTGTTTTTT. Its protein product is CANSLGGRVTTNEKLFF. Drawing the rest from reference TRBV7-2 and TRBJ1-4, the complete variable domain is GAGVSQSPSNKVTEKGKDVELRCDPISGHTALYWYRQSLGQGLEFLIYFQGNSAPDKSGLPSDRFSAERTGGSVSTLTIQRTQQEDSAVYLCANSLGGRVTTNEKLFFGSGTQLSVL.

This clonotype has a handful of counts. V and J are TRBV2 and TRBJ2-7, with 10 bases that match TRBD1. The junction had 18 bases not matched to a gene; V was cut back by 3 bases and J by 4 bases. The germline V gene encodes CDR1 SNHLY and CDR2 FYNNEI. This CDR3 is built from 19 residues. The CDR3 DNA sequence: TGTGCCAGCAGTGAGTTACCGGGACAGGGGCCACGACGGGGGTACGAGCAGTACTTC. It is translated as CASSELPGQGPRRGYEQYF.

This clonotype was recorded many times. V and J are TRBV10-3 and TRBJ1-1, with no clear D. This CDR3 contains 15 residues. The ends were cut back, 0 bases at V and 2 bases at J, with 10 bases in the middle. Per germline, CDR1 ENHRY and CDR2 SYGVKD. The CDR3 protein is CAISESELVNTEAFF. The CDR3 DNA reads as TGTGCCATCAGTGAGTCGGAGTTGGTTAACACTGAAGCTTTCTTT.

There are many counts of this clonotype. This chain links TRBV30 with TRBJ1-5; D gene uncertain. The CDR3 length is 12 residues. Germline V gene lookup returns CDR1 GTSNPN and CDR2 SVGIG (reference sequence). V was clipped by 2 bases and J by 7 bases, with 9 bases between them. The CDR3 bases are TGTGCCTGGAGTCGTCTTGGGCAGCCCCAGCATTTT. Its protein product is CAWSRLGQPQHF.

This rearrangement joins TRBV25-1 to TRBJ2-2; 8 nucleotides line up with TRBD1. The CDR3 length is 15 residues. Germline values: CDR1 MGHDK, CDR2 SYGVNS. The ends lost 6 bases at V and 7 bases at J; junction bases unmatched: 10. CDR3 nucleotide sequence: TGTGCCAGCAGGGGGCAGGGGGCATGGAACGGGGAGCTGTTTTTT. Encoded protein: CASRGQGAWNGELFF.

About this clonotype itself: A single base separates this from a much larger clone, so it may be a read error. The chain recombines TRBV18 with TRBJ2-2; TRBD1 is a possible D gene (5 bases). Trimming stripped 3 bases from V and 4 bases from J, with 15 bases between. The CDR3 extends over 16 amino acids. Germline-derived CDR1 and CDR2 are KGHSH and LQKENI. CDR3 sequence reads: CASSPSDRFATGELFF. The DNA for the CDR3 is TGTGCCAGCTCACCGTCCGACAGATTCGCCACCGGGGAGCTGTTTTTT.

This clonotype was detected many times. V is TRBV7-2 and J is TRBJ2-5, with a possible D match to TRBD2 (5 bases). CDR3 size: 13 residues. Trimming shortened V by 4 bases and J by 1 base, and 7 bases separated the two germline ends. Germline V gene lookup returns CDR1 SGHTA and CDR2 FQGNSA. The CDR3 DNA reads TGTGCCAGCAGCTCTAGCTTCCAAGAGACCCAGTACTTC. Its protein product is CASSSSFQETQYF.

The table lists this clonotype with many counts. The rearrangement joins TRBV2 to TRBJ1-2; a possible D gene is TRBD1 (5 bases). Germline V gene lookup returns CDR1 SNHLY and CDR2 FYNNEI. This CDR3 region has 13 residues. V was shortened by 4 bases and J by 4 bases, with 10 bases between the two germline ends. DNA of the CDR3: TGTGCCAGCAGTGTGTCCAGGGTCTATGGCTACACCTTC. Protein: CASSVSRVYGYTF. Full variable domain (rest looked up from reference TRBV2 and TRBJ1-2): EPEVTQTPSHQVTQMGQEVILRCVPISNHLYFYWYRQILGQKVEFLVSFYNNEISEKSEIFDDQFSVERPDGSNFTLKIRSTKLEDSAMYFCASSVSRVYGYTFGSGTRLTVV.

In this sample, this clonotype turned up a few times. The chain combines TRBV28 with TRBJ1-6, with TRBD1 identical over 7 bases. J was trimmed by 8 bases and V by 5 bases; bases with no gene match: 9. The CDR3 runs to 15 residues. In germline, CDR1 is MDHEN, CDR2 SYDVKM. CDR3 coding DNA: TGTGCCAGCAGTCCAATAGACAGGGATTATTCACCCCTCCACTTT. Its translation is CASSPIDRDYSPLHF.

The chain recombines TRBV5-1 with TRBJ1-4; D is perhaps TRBD1 (5 bases). The CDR3 extends over 14 amino acids. Germline V lookup: CDR1 SGHRS, CDR2 YFSETQ. Trimming left V 0 bases short and J 8 bases short, with 11 bases between. In nucleotides, the CDR3 is TGCGCCAGCAGCTTGGTATCAGGGCTAGAAAAACTGTTTTTT. Translated, it gives CASSLVSGLEKLFF.

The sample holds many counts of this clonotype. This chain's CDR3 is CASSSVNMNTEAFF. The CDR3 DNA reads TGTGCCAGCAGCTCGGTCAATATGAACACTGAAGCTTTCTTT. The J gene is TRBJ1-1, the V gene TRBV11-1; D is unclear. The CDR3 extends over 14 amino acids. The V gene lost 4 bases and the J gene lost 0 bases, with 9 bases spanning the gap. From germline, CDR1 is SGHAT and CDR2 FQDESV (reference sequence).

At least ten counts were recorded for this clonotype. The chain couples TRBV27 to TRBJ2-7; TRBD2 matches at 8 bases. V gave up 3 bases and J gave up 2 bases; unmatched junction bases: 3. In germline, CDR1 is MNHEY, CDR2 SMNVEV (reference sequence). The CDR3 sequence is 14 residues long. The CDR3 spells CASSFAGGPYEQYF. The CDR3 nucleotides are TGTGCCAGCAGTTTTGCGGGGGGACCCTACGAGCAGTACTTC.

This clonotype came up a few times. This chain joins TRBV12-5 and TRBJ2-2; 14 bases map to TRBD2. From germline, CDR1 is LGHNT and CDR2 FRNRAP. The CDR3 has 18 amino acids. V gave up 2 bases and J gave up 4 bases; unmatched junction bases: 6. The CDR3 reads CASGLIMTSGGGTGELFF. DNA of the CDR3: TGTGCTAGTGGTTTGATCATGACTAGCGGGGGGGGCACCGGGGAGCTGTTTTTT.

A remark on this clonotype: A much larger clone sits a single nucleotide away, making a read error possible. V is TRBV2 and J is TRBJ1-4; D not resolved. Germline assignment: CDR1 SNHLY and CDR2 FYNNEI. The CDR3 has 13 residues. This CDR3 reads CASTAPGNEKPFF. DNA of the CDR3: TGTGCCAGCACGGCGCCCGGAAATGAAAAACCGTTTTTT.

On this clonotype itself: A much larger clone lies one base from this, so it may be a read error. The chain has TRBV20-1 and TRBJ2-7, with D uncertain. Germline V CDR1 and CDR2: DFQATT, SNEGSKA (reference sequence). This CDR3 comprises 11 residues. The CDR3 region has the DNA TGCAGTGCCTGGGCGGCCTACGAGCGGTACTTC. Amino acids: CSAWAAYERYF.

This clonotype was recorded many times. The chain links TRBV12-3 or TRBV12-4 to TRBJ1-1; D gene uncertain. V was trimmed by 3 bases and J by 1 base, leaving 3 bases between them. This CDR3 is 12 amino acids long. CDR3 sequence (DNA): TGTGCCAGCAGTTTCCGGAACACTGAAGCTTTCTTT. It encodes CASSFRNTEAFF.

This clonotype was picked up many times. V is TRBV11-1 and J is TRBJ2-3; D is tentatively TRBD1 or TRBD2 (7 bases each). CDR3 size: 17 residues. The germline CDR1 and CDR2 sequences are SGHAT and FQDESV (reference sequence). With 4 bases removed from V and 2 bases from J, the gap between germline ends came to 19 bases. The CDR3 DNA sequence: TGTGCCAGCAGCTCGTTGACAGGGAGGGCTATCACAGATACGCAGTATTTT. It specifies CASSSLTGRAITDTQYF.

This clonotype was detected only a few times. The chain couples TRBV28 to TRBJ1-6; tentatively, D is TRBD1 (5 bases). The CDR3 is 14 amino acids. V dropped 6 bases and J dropped 6 bases, with 12 bases sitting between them. The germline CDR1 and CDR2 sequences are MDHEN and SYDVKM. CDR3 residues: CASRQGTGNSPLHF. The CDR3 DNA is TGTGCCAGCAGACAAGGGACGGGTAATTCACCCCTCCACTTT.

In this sample, this clonotype turned up a few times. CDR3 DNA: TGCGCCAGCAGCTTGGCGGGGAGAAGCATTCAGTACTTC. Translation gives CASSLAGRSIQYF. J is TRBJ2-4 and V is TRBV5-1, with D possibly being TRBD2 (5 bases). The germline gives CDR1 SGHRS, CDR2 YFSETQ. Trimming stripped 0 bases from V and 9 bases from J, with 10 bases between. CDR3 length: 13 amino acids.

This clonotype occurred many times. The chain employs TRBV11-2 and TRBJ1-2; D is ambiguous. The V gene's germline CDR1 is SGHAT and CDR2 FQNNGV. The CDR3 is 18 residues long. Trimming pared 5 bases from V and 1 base from J, leaving 23 bases between. The CDR3 sequence: CASSPFFASELVNYGYTF. CDR3 in DNA: TGTGCCAGCAGCCCCTTCTTCGCGTCGGAATTAGTTAACTATGGCTACACCTTC.